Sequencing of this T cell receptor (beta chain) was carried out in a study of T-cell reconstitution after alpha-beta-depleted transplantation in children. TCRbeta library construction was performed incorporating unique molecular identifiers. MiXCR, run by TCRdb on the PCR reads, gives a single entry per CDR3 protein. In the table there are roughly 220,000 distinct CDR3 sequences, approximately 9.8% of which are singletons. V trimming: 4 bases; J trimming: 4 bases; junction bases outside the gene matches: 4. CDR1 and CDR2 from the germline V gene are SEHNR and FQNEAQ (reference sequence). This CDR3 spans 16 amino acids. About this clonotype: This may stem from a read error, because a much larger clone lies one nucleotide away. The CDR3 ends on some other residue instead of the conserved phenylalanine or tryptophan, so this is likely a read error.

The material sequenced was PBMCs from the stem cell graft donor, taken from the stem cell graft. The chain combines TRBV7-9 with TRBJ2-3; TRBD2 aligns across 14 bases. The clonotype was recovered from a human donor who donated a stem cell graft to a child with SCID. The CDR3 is CASSSGLAGGSDTQYC. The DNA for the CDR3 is TGTGCCAGCAGCTCAGGACTAGCGGGGGGTTCAGATACGCAGTATTGT.